The 13 T cell receptor beta chains below were found in one sample sequenced in a study of CD8+ T cells in alopecia areata. Treatment noted: oral pan-JAK inhibitor, 5-10 mg twice daily. Extracted RNA was reverse transcribed into cDNA, the sequencing template. TCRdb's table, derived via immunoSEQ multiplex PCR, lists solely in-frame clones and lacks some. The table lists some 180,000 clones, 53% of them singletons, with 10% to 11% in the top ten. Specimen: CD8+ T cells sorted from blood, collected at week 24, from a patient treated with tofacitinib. Receptors originate from a human donor with alopecia areata.

This clone came up a few times. This rearrangement joins TRBV15 to TRBJ2-7; a weak D match, TRBD1 (6 bases). V was shortened by 0 bases and J by 7 bases, with 13 bases between the two germline ends. The germline V gene has CDR1 LNHNV and CDR2 YYDKDF (reference sequence). The CDR3 sequence is 14 residues long. The DNA for the CDR3 is TGTGCCACCAGCAGAGACGGGCAGGGGTCTGAGCAGTACTTC. Protein: CATSRDGQGSEQYF.

There are a few counts of this clone. The gene calls are TRBV15 and TRBJ2-6; no definite D call. From germline, CDR1 is LNHNV and CDR2 YYDKDF (reference sequence). V was pared by 4 bases and J by 0 bases, with 10 bases between. The CDR3 loop spans 16 amino acids. CDR3 sequence: CATSIRVNSGANVLTF. CDR3 coding DNA: TGTGCCACCAGCATCCGGGTCAACTCTGGGGCCAACGTCCTGACTTTC.

This rearrangement joins TRBV18 to TRBJ1-5; TRBD1 is a possible D gene (6 bases). CDR1 KGHSH and CDR2 LQKENI come from the germline V gene. V was cut by 5 bases and J by 4 bases, with 21 bases left in between. The CDR3 spans 17 residues. This CDR3 is CASSSSTAGTPNQPQHF. The CDR3 nucleotides are TGTGCCAGCTCATCTTCTACTGCCGGGACACCGAATCAGCCCCAGCATTTT.

This rearrangement joins TRBV6-6 to TRBJ2-7; a possible D gene is TRBD1 (6 bases). This CDR3 contains 13 residues. Germline CDR1 MNHNY, CDR2 SVGAGI (reference sequence). Deletions cut 10 bases from V and 2 bases from J, with 15 bases between. The DNA for the CDR3 is TGTGCCACCGAGGGGGTTGGAGCCTACGAGCAGTACTTC. Translation gives CATEGVGAYEQYF.

This clone turned up a few times. V gene TRBV6-1 combines with J gene TRBJ1-5, with a tentative D call TRBD1 (5 bases). The CDR3 runs to 15 residues. Germline V gene data show CDR1 as MNHNS and CDR2 as SASEGT. Trimming cost V 4 bases and J 5 bases, with 15 bases left between them. CDR3 nucleotides: TGTGCCAGCAGTGTAACAGGATACGAATATCAGCCCCAGCATTTT. Its protein product is CASSVTGYEYQPQHF.

V and J are TRBV9 and TRBJ1-1; 9 nucleotides align to TRBD1. Germline lookup yields CDR1 SGDLS and CDR2 YYNGEE. With 0 bases clipped from V and 7 bases from J, the junction kept 7 bases outside the gene matches. The CDR3 sequence is 15 residues long. CDR3 sequence (DNA): TGTGCCAGCAGCGTAGCTGGACAGGGGATGGGTGAAGCTTTCTTT. Translating it yields CASSVAGQGMGEAFF.

This clone appeared a few times. CDR3 coding DNA: TGCAGCGTTGGTGGACAGTCCCCCAATGAGCAGTTCTTC. Amino acid sequence: CSVGGQSPNEQFF. The V gene is TRBV29-1, the J gene TRBJ2-1; tentative D call: TRBD1 (6 bases). The CDR3 is 13 amino acids. Trimming shortened V by 4 bases and J by 6 bases, and 13 bases separated the two germline ends. Per the germline V gene, CDR1 is SQVTM and CDR2 is ANQGSEA.

This clone came up a few times. The chain uses TRBV2 and TRBJ1-6, with a weak D call TRBD1 (5 bases). V shed 11 bases and J shed 9 bases, with 17 bases lying between them. The CDR3 runs 13 residues. The V gene's germline CDR1 is SNHLY and CDR2 FYNNEI. This CDR3 is CAGSYGAGSPLHF. The CDR3 DNA is TGTGCCGGGTCGTACGGGGCTGGTTCACCCCTCCACTTT.

J is TRBJ2-7 and V is TRBV4-3, with 8 bases matching TRBD1. Germline CDR1 LGHNA, CDR2 YSLEER. The V gene end was trimmed by 3 bases and the J gene end by 4 bases; junction bases not matched to a gene: 8. This CDR3 has 15 amino acids. CDR3 amino acids: CASSHDHRGLYEQYF. CDR3 DNA sequence: TGCGCCAGCAGCCATGATCACAGGGGGTTATACGAGCAGTACTTC.

The rearrangement links TRBV11-1 to TRBJ2-2; D is unresolved. The V gene's germline CDR1 is SGHAT and CDR2 FQDESV (reference sequence). The CDR3 length is 15 residues. V was shortened by 2 bases and J by 4 bases, with 11 bases between the two germline ends. CDR3 residues: CASSLPPTATGELFF. CDR3 bases: TGTGCCAGCAGCTTACCCCCTACGGCCACCGGGGAGCTGTTTTTT.

This clone was seen just once. This rearrangement joins TRBV9 to TRBJ1-2; TRBD1 matches at 7 bases. Germline V gene data show CDR1 as SGDLS and CDR2 as YYNGEE. The CDR3 runs 18 residues. Trimming at V came to 4 bases and at J to 0 bases, leaving 15 bases not matched to a gene. CDR3 protein: CASSSRSGGGESNYGYTF. The CDR3 DNA is TGTGCCAGCAGCTCCAGGTCTGGAGGGGGCGAGTCTAACTATGGCTACACCTTC.

This clone was detected once. The chain is built from TRBV5-1 and TRBJ1-1; a weak D match, TRBD1 (5 bases). Looked up from germline, CDR1 is SGHRS and CDR2 is YFSETQ. The CDR3 is 16 residues long. Trimming took off 0 bases at V and 3 bases at J, with 15 bases between the two ends. CDR3 nucleotides: TGCGCCAGCAGCTTGGCCCGGGGCGGTAGAGACACTGAAGCTTTCTTT. Protein product: CASSLARGGRDTEAFF. Filled out from reference TRBV5-1 and TRBJ1-1, the complete variable domain reads KAGVTQTPRYLIKTRGQQVTLSCSPISGHRSVSWYQQTPGQGLQFLFEYFSETQRNKGNFPGRFSGRQFSNSRSEMNVSTLELGDSALYLCASSLARGGRDTEAFFGQGTRLTVV.

This clone was observed a few times. The rearrangement joins TRBV10-2 to TRBJ2-7; the D gene is possibly TRBD2 (6 bases). With 3 bases removed from V and 2 bases from J, the gap between germline ends came to 11 bases. Germline V lookup: CDR1 WSHSY, CDR2 SAAADI. There are 14 residues in the CDR3. The CDR3 DNA reads TGCGCCAGCAGTGAACCCGGGACTCCCTACGAGCAGTACTTC. It is translated as CASSEPGTPYEQYF.